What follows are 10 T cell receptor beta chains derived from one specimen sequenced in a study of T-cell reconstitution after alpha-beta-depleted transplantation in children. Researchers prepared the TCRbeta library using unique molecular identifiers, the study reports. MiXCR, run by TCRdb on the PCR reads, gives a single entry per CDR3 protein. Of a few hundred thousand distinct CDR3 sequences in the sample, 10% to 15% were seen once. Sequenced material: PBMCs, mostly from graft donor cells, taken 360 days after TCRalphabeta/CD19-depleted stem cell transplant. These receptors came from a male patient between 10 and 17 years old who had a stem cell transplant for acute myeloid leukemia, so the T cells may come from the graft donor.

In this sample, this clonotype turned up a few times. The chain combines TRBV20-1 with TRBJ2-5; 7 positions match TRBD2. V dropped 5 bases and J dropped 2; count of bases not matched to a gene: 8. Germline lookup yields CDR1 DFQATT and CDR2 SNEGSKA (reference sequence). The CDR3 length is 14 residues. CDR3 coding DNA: TGCAGTGCTTTCGGCGGGAGCCAACAAGAGACCCAGTACTTC. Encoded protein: CSAFGGSQQETQYF.

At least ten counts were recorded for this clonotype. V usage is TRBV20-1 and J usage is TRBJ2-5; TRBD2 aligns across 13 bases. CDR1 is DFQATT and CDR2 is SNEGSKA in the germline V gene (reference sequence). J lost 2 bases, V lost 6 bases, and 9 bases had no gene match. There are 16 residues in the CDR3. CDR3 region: CSAPRLAGGWQETQYF. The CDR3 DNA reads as TGCAGTGCCCCCCGACTAGCGGGAGGTTGGCAAGAGACCCAGTACTTC.

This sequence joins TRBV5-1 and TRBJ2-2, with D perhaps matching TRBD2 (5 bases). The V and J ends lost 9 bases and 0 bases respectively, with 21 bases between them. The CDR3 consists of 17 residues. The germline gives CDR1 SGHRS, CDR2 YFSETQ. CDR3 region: CATQPTWTFANTGELFF. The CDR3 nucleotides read TGCGCCACCCAACCCACTTGGACTTTCGCGAACACCGGGGAGCTGTTTTTT. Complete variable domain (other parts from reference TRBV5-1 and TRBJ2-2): KAGVTQTPRYLIKTRGQQVTLSCSPISGHRSVSWYQQTPGQGLQFLFEYFSETQRNKGNFPGRFSGRQFSNSRSEMNVSTLELGDSALYLCATQPTWTFANTGELFFGEGSRLTVL.

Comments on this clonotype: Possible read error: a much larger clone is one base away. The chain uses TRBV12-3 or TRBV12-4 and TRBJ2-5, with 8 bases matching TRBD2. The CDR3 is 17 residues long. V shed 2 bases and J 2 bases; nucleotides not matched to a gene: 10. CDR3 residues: CASSLSMPAGVQETQYF. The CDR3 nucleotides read TGTGCCAGCAGTTTATCGATGCCAGCGGGAGTGCAAGAGACCCAGTACTTC.

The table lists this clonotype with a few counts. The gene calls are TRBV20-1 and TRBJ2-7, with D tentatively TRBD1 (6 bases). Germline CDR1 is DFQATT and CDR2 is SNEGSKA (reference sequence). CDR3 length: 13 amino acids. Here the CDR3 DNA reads TGCAGGGTGGGGGCAGAGCAATCTTACGAGCAGTACTTC. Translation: CRVGAEQSYEQYF.

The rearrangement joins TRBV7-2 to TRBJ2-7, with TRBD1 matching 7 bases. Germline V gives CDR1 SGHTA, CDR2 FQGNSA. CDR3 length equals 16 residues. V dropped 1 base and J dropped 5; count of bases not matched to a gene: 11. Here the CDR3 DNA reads TGTGCCAGCAGCTTAGTTCCGGACAGGTACTCTCACGAGCAGTACTTC. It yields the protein CASSLVPDRYSHEQYF.

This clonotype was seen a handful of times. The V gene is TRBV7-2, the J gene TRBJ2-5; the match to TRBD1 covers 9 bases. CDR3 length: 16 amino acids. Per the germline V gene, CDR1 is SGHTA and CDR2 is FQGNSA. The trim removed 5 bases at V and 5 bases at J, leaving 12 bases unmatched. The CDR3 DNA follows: TGTGCCAGCAGCGGAACTCGGGACAGGGTATACGAGACCCAGTACTTC. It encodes CASSGTRDRVYETQYF.

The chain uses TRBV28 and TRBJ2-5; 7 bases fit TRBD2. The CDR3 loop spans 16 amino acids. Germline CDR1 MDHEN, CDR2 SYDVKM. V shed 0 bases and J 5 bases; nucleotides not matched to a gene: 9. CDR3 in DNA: TGTGCCAGCAGTTTATGGGGGAGGGAGGTTGGGGAGACCCAGTACTTC. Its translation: CASSLWGREVGETQYF.

The CDR3 loop reads CASSLALRGEDEQFF. CDR3 coding DNA: TGCGCCAGCAGCTTGGCCCTCAGGGGAGAGGATGAGCAGTTCTTC. The rearrangement links TRBV5-1 to TRBJ2-1; D may be TRBD1 (6 bases). The CDR3 runs to 15 residues. Looked up from germline, CDR1 is SGHRS and CDR2 is YFSETQ. V gave up 0 bases and J gave up 8 bases, with 15 bases separating them. The complete variable domain, with remaining parts taken from reference TRBV5-1 and TRBJ2-1, reads KAGVTQTPRYLIKTRGQQVTLSCSPISGHRSVSWYQQTPGQGLQFLFEYFSETQRNKGNFPGRFSGRQFSNSRSEMNVSTLELGDSALYLCASSLALRGEDEQFFGPGTRLTVL.

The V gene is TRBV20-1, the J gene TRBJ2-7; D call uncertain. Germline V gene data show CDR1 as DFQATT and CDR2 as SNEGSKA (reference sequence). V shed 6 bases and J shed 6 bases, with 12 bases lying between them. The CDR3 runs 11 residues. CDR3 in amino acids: CSASTIGEQYF. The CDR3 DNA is TGCAGTGCCTCAACTATAGGCGAGCAGTACTTC.